Following are 28 T cell receptor beta chains from one sample sequenced in a study of CD8 T cells in Susac syndrome (dated by TCRdb to between 2017 and 2020). Library preparation was by the immunoSEQ multiplex PCR assay. RNA was extracted using the RNeasy kit, and roughly 0.45 to 1 microgram was reverse transcribed with random hexamers. TCRdb reprocessing: public reads trimmed at Q25 with fastp, clones called with MiXCR, in-frame beta chains kept. Entries that share a CDR3 protein sequence are merged under the most common genes and DNA. The sample table shows about 400,000 distinct CDR3 sequences, and 75% to 90% are seen once. The leading ten clones occupy about 0.1% of the sample. The sequencing sample was made of CD8+ T cells from PBMCs. The source is a human donor with multiple sclerosis.

The rearrangement joins TRBV9 to TRBJ1-1; a possible D gene is TRBD1 (5 bases). Trimming pared 4 bases from V and 6 bases from J, leaving 13 bases between. The CDR3 sequence is 13 residues long. CDR1 is SGDLS and CDR2 is YYNGEE in the germline V gene. The DNA for the CDR3 is TGTGCCAGCAGCCCGCAGGGACTCGCTGAAGCTTTCTTT. Amino acid sequence: CASSPQGLAEAFF.

The rearrangement uses TRBV7-9 and TRBJ2-7; D is possibly TRBD2 (6 bases). The CDR3 contains 15 residues. The V gene lost 4 bases and the J gene lost 7 bases, with 20 bases spanning the gap. Germline V gene lookup returns CDR1 SEHNR and CDR2 FQNEAQ (reference sequence). This CDR3 is CASSSTGRRTGEQYF. The DNA for the CDR3 is TGTGCCAGCAGCTCAACGGGGAGGCGGACGGGTGAGCAGTACTTC.

The V and J genes are TRBV6-5 and TRBJ1-5; D is ambiguous. The V gene lost 6 bases and the J gene lost 0 bases, with 12 bases spanning the gap. Per the germline V gene, CDR1 is MNHEY and CDR2 is SVGAGI. This CDR3 contains 15 residues. CDR3 sequence: CASRPQRISNQPQHF. DNA of the CDR3: TGTGCCAGCAGGCCACAGAGGATTAGCAATCAGCCCCAGCATTTT.

J is TRBJ1-1 and V is TRBV27; D remains unclear. V was trimmed by 5 bases and J by 2 bases, leaving 18 bases between them. CDR3 length: 16 amino acids. Germline V gene data show CDR1 as MNHEY and CDR2 as SMNVEV (reference sequence). The CDR3 sequence: CASSHFLDISNTEAFF. The CDR3 DNA sequence: TGTGCCAGCAGTCACTTCCTTGACATCTCAAACACTGAAGCTTTCTTT.

V usage is TRBV5-1 and J usage is TRBJ1-3; D is undetermined. CDR3 length: 17 amino acids. V was clipped by 4 bases and J by 3 bases, with 20 bases between them. Germline CDR1 SGHRS, CDR2 YFSETQ. CDR3 sequence (DNA): TGCGCCAGCAGCGCACAACCCGGACTGATTGATGGAAACACCATATATTTT. As protein: CASSAQPGLIDGNTIYF.

The chain has TRBV10-3 and TRBJ2-7; a possible D gene is TRBD2 (7 bases). The germline gives CDR1 ENHRY, CDR2 SYGVKD. V was trimmed by 8 bases and J by 5 bases, leaving 13 bases between them. The CDR3 covers 12 residues. The CDR3 sequence is CAIWAGDNEQYF. In DNA, the CDR3 is TGTGCCATCTGGGCGGGGGACAACGAGCAGTACTTC.

The chain couples TRBV4-2 to TRBJ1-5; TRBD1 aligns across 8 bases. This CDR3 region has 15 residues. The V gene's germline CDR1 is LGHNA and CDR2 YNFKEQ. The J segment lost 0 bases and the V segment lost 4 bases, leaving 2 bases of the junction unmatched. CDR3 loop: CASSPGGGSNQPQHF. The CDR3 DNA is TGTGCCAGCAGCCCAGGGGGCGGTAGCAATCAGCCCCAGCATTTT.

This chain connects TRBV27 to TRBJ1-5; weak D call: TRBD1 (5 bases). Trimming cost V 4 bases and J 3 bases, with 10 bases left between them. CDR1 is MNHEY and CDR2 is SMNVEV in the germline V gene (reference sequence). CDR3 length equals 14 residues. The DNA of the CDR3 is TGTGCCAGCAGTTACGGGGGACCCAATCAGCCCCAGCATTTT. This encodes CASSYGGPNQPQHF.

This clonotype was found once. The chain joins TRBV7-9 to TRBJ1-1, with D unclear. V was pared by 0 bases and J by 0 bases, with 14 bases between. Germline lookup yields CDR1 SEHNR and CDR2 FQNEAQ (reference sequence). This CDR3 region has 17 residues. The CDR3 reads CASSLASGLYLNTEAFF. As DNA, the CDR3 is TGTGCCAGCAGCTTAGCCAGTGGACTCTATTTGAACACTGAAGCTTTCTTT. Complete variable domain (other parts from reference TRBV7-9 and TRBJ1-1): DTGVSQNPRHKITKRGQNVTFRCDPISEHNRLYWYRQTLGQGPEFLTYFQNEAQLEKSRLLSDRFSAERPKGSFSTLEIQRTEQGDSAMYLCASSLASGLYLNTEAFFGQGTRLTVV.

This chain connects TRBV2 to TRBJ2-1; 8 nucleotides align to TRBD1. The CDR3 spans 16 residues. Germline CDR1 and CDR2: SNHLY and FYNNEI. J gave up 7 bases and V 1 base, and 9 bases lay outside the gene matches. CDR3 bases: TGTGCCAGCAGTGAAGATTACGGCAGGGGGCTAAATGAGCAGTTCTTC. Protein: CASSEDYGRGLNEQFF.

This clonotype has a handful of counts. CDR3 in amino acids: CASSFGQHNQPQHF. CDR3 sequence (DNA): TGTGCCAGCAGTTTTGGACAACACAATCAGCCCCAGCATTTT. The genes are TRBV12-3 or TRBV12-4 and TRBJ1-5, with a possible D match to TRBD1 (5 bases). The CDR3 has 14 amino acids. Trimming removed 3 bases from V and 3 bases from J, with 9 bases in between.

Written as DNA, the CDR3 is TGTGCCAGCAGTTACTGGCTCCAGGAGCACACCGGGGAGCTGTTTTTT. This translates into CASSYWLQEHTGELFF. This chain uses TRBV6-5 with TRBJ2-2; no firm D call. The CDR3 has 16 residues. Germline V gene lookup returns CDR1 MNHEY and CDR2 SVGAGI. The V end was cut by 1 base, the J end by 3 bases, with 12 bases between.

The chain employs TRBV27 and TRBJ1-5, with a weak D call TRBD1 (5 bases). Trimming cost V 4 bases and J 6 bases, with 19 bases left between them. Germline V gives CDR1 MNHEY, CDR2 SMNVEV (reference sequence). The CDR3 has 16 amino acids. The CDR3 reads CASSSLFPGSGQPQHF. Here the CDR3 DNA reads TGTGCCAGCAGTTCGTTATTCCCAGGGTCGGGTCAGCCCCAGCATTTT.

V is TRBV7-9 and J is TRBJ2-5; D unclear. Germline values: CDR1 SEHNR, CDR2 FQNEAQ (reference sequence). Trimming pared 2 bases from V and 3 bases from J, leaving 4 bases between. This CDR3 spans 12 amino acids. CDR3 protein: CASSLTEETQYF. The CDR3 DNA follows: TGTGCCAGCAGCTTAACCGAAGAGACCCAGTACTTC.

The chain recombines TRBV14 with TRBJ1-1, with D possibly TRBD1 on 5 matching bases. Germline lookup yields CDR1 SGHDN and CDR2 FVKESK. The V and J ends lost 4 bases and 3 bases respectively, with 15 bases between them. CDR3 length: 15 amino acids. The CDR3 reads CASSPPLTEDTEAFF. DNA of the CDR3: TGTGCCAGCAGCCCCCCCTTGACAGAAGACACTGAAGCTTTCTTT.

This rearrangement joins TRBV6-5 to TRBJ1-1; D gene uncertain. Trimming shortened V by 4 bases and J by 1 base, and 1 base separated the two germline ends. This CDR3 is 11 amino acids long. The germline gives CDR1 MNHEY, CDR2 SVGAGI. The CDR3 sequence is CASSWNTEAFF. DNA for the CDR3: TGTGCCAGCAGTTGGAACACTGAAGCTTTCTTT.

This rearrangement joins TRBV3-1 to TRBJ2-7; 7 bases are a match to TRBD2. The germline gives CDR1 LGHDT, CDR2 YNNKEL (reference sequence). Losses at the gene ends were 2 bases for V and 2 bases for J; bases not matched to a gene: 3. The CDR3 sequence is 14 residues long. The CDR3 protein is CASSQNRGAYEQYF. CDR3 DNA sequence: TGTGCCAGCAGCCAAAACCGGGGGGCCTACGAGCAGTACTTC.

The chain combines TRBV4-1 with TRBJ2-7; D is unclear. This CDR3 comprises 15 residues. V lost 0 bases and J lost 6, with 15 bases in between. The germline gives CDR1 MGHRA, CDR2 YSYEKL. The CDR3 protein is CASSQEDAVLPEQYF. In nucleotides, the CDR3 is TGCGCCAGCAGCCAAGAAGACGCGGTTCTACCCGAGCAGTACTTC.

This rearrangement joins TRBV29-1 to TRBJ2-7; a weak D match, TRBD2 (6 bases). This CDR3 contains 12 residues. The V gene's germline CDR1 is SQVTM and CDR2 ANQGSEA. V was pared by 3 bases and J by 3 bases, with 9 bases between. CDR3 nucleotide sequence: TGCAGCGTTGACGGGGGAGACTACGAGCAGTACTTC. As protein: CSVDGGDYEQYF.

The J gene is TRBJ2-7, the V gene TRBV5-1, with 8 bases matching TRBD2. This CDR3 spans 15 amino acids. Looked up from germline, CDR1 is SGHRS and CDR2 is YFSETQ. V lost 4 bases and J lost 0; bases outside the gene matches: 6. The CDR3 nucleotides read TGCGCCAGCAGCACCCTAGCGGGTAGCTCCTACGAGCAGTACTTC. Translated, it gives CASSTLAGSSYEQYF.

V usage is TRBV3-1 and J usage is TRBJ2-5, with TRBD2 matching over 10 bases. CDR3 length: 17 residues. Germline CDR1 is LGHDT and CDR2 is YNNKEL (reference sequence). With V trimmed by 5 bases and J by 0 bases, 9 bases remained unmatched. In DNA form, the CDR3 reads TGTGCCAGCAGCTTAACTAGCGGGGAACTCTACCAAGAGACCCAGTACTTC. Protein product: CASSLTSGELYQETQYF.

The V call is TRBV3-1, the J call TRBJ2-7; TRBD1 might be the D (5 bases). CDR1 and CDR2 from the germline V gene are LGHDT and YNNKEL (reference sequence). This CDR3 is built from 14 residues. Trimming removed 0 bases at V and 2 bases at J, with 8 bases between. The CDR3 spells CASSQDRTTYEQYF. The CDR3 region has the DNA TGTGCCAGCAGCCAAGATAGGACAACCTACGAGCAGTACTTC.

The J gene is TRBJ1-6, the V gene TRBV7-6; D unclear. Trimming took off 5 bases at V and 0 bases at J, with 14 bases between the two ends. This CDR3 region has 17 residues. CDR1 and CDR2 from the germline V gene are SGHVS and FNYEAQ. The CDR3 nucleotides are TGTGCCAGCAGCCTACACGGACCGAGCTCCTATAATTCACCCCTCCACTTT. This sequence encodes CASSLHGPSSYNSPLHF.

The gene calls are TRBV7-6 and TRBJ2-7; no firm D call. Germline CDR1 reads SGHVS; CDR2 reads FNYEAQ. The CDR3 has 14 residues. Trimming removed 1 base at V and 5 bases at J, with 12 bases between. The CDR3 region has the DNA TGTGCCAGCAGCTTAGGGGGTATACGGAACGAGCAGTACTTC. Translated, it gives CASSLGGIRNEQYF.

The chain couples TRBV27 to TRBJ1-5; D possibly corresponds to TRBD1 (5 bases). CDR3 size: 14 residues. Trimming shortened V by 3 bases and J by 5 bases, and 11 bases separated the two germline ends. Germline V gene sequence: CDR1 MNHEY, CDR2 SMNVEV (reference sequence). For the CDR3, the DNA is TGTGCCAGCAGTTTGTCAGGGAGTGATCAGCCCCAGCATTTT. It codes for CASSLSGSDQPQHF.

The chain employs TRBV7-6 and TRBJ2-1, with 7 positions matching TRBD2. There are 16 residues in the CDR3. The J segment lost 6 bases and the V segment lost 1 base, leaving 9 bases of the junction unmatched. Germline V lookup: CDR1 SGHVS, CDR2 FNYEAQ. The CDR3 here is CASSLVGGRGGNEQFF. The CDR3 DNA is TGTGCCAGCAGCTTAGTTGGGGGGAGGGGAGGCAATGAGCAGTTCTTC.

The CDR3 loop reads CASSPTGGTNEKLFF. For the CDR3, the DNA is TGTGCCAGCAGCCCCACAGGTGGAACTAATGAAAAACTGTTTTTT. This chain uses TRBV11-2 with TRBJ1-4, with D maybe TRBD1 (5 bases). Germline-derived CDR1 and CDR2 are SGHAT and FQNNGV. CDR3 length: 15 amino acids. V lost 5 bases and J lost 1, with 11 bases in between.

CDR3 nucleotides: TGTGCCAGCACTAGTGGGGCTAAAAACATTCAGTACTTC. Protein product: CASTSGAKNIQYF. The rearrangement joins TRBV12-3 or TRBV12-4 to TRBJ2-4, with D maybe TRBD1 (5 bases). Trimming cost V 7 bases and J 4 bases, with 11 bases left between them. The CDR3 spans 13 residues.